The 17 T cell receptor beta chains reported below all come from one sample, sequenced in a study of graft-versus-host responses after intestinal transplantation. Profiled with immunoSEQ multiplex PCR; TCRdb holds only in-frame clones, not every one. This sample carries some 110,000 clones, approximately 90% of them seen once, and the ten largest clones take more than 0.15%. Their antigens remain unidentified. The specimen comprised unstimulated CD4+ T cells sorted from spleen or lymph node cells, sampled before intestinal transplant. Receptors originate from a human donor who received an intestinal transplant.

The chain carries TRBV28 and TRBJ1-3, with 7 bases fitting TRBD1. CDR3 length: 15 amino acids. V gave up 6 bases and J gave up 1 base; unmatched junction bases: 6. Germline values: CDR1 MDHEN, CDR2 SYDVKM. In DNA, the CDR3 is TGTGCCAGCAGACCTACAGGGGATTCTGGAAACACCATATATTTT. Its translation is CASRPTGDSGNTIYF.

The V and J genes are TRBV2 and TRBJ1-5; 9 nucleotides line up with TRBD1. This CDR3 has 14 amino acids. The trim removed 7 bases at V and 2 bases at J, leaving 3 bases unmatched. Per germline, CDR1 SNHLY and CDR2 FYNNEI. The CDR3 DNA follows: TGTGCCAGCATGGACAGGGGCGGCAATCAGCCCCAGCATTTT. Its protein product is CASMDRGGNQPQHF.

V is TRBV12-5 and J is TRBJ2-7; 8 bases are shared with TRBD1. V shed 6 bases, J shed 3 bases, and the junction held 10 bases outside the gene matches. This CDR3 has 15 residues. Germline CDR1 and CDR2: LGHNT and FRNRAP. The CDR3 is CASGLGQGRGYEQYF. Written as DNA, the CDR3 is TGTGCTAGTGGCCTCGGACAGGGACGAGGCTACGAGCAGTACTTC.

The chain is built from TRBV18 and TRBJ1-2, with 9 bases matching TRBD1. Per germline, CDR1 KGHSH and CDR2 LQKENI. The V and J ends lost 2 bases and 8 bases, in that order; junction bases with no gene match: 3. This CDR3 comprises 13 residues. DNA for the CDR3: TGTGCCAGCTCACCAGACAGGGGGAGAGGCTACACCTTC. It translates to CASSPDRGRGYTF. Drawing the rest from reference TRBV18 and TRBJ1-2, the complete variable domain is NAGVMQNPRHLVRRRGQEARLRCSPMKGHSHVYWYRQLPEEGLKFMVYLQKENIIDESGMPKERFSAEFPKEGPSILRIQQVVRGDSAAYFCASSPDRGRGYTFGSGTRLTVV.

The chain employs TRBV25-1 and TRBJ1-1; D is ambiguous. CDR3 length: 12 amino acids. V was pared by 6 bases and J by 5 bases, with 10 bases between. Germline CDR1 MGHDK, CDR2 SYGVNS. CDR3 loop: CASRGRGTEAFF. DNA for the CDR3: TGTGCCAGCAGGGGTAGAGGGACTGAAGCTTTCTTT.

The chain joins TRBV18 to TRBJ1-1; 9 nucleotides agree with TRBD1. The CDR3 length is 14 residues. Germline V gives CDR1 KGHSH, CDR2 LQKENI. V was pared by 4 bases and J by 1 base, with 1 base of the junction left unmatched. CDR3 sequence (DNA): TGTGCCAGCTCACGACAGGGGGAGAACACTGAAGCTTTCTTT. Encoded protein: CASSRQGENTEAFF.

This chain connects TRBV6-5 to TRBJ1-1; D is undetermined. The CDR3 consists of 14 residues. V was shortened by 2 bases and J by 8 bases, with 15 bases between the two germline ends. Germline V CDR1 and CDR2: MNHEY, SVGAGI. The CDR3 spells CASSYVPVGREAFF. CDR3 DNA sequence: TGTGCCAGCAGTTACGTCCCGGTCGGGAGAGAAGCTTTCTTT.

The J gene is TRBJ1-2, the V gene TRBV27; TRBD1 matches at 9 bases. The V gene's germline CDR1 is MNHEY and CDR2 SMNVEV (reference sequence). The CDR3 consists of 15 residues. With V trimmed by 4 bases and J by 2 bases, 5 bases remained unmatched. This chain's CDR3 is CASSSRTGANYGYTF. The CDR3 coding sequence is TGTGCCAGCAGTTCCCGGACAGGGGCGAACTATGGCTACACCTTC.

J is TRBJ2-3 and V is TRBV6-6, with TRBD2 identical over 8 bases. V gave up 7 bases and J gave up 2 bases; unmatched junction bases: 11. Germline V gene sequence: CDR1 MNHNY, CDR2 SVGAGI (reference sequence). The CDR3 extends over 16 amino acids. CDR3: CASTLTSATPTDTQYF. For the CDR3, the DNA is TGTGCCAGCACTCTGACTAGCGCAACTCCCACAGATACGCAGTATTTT.

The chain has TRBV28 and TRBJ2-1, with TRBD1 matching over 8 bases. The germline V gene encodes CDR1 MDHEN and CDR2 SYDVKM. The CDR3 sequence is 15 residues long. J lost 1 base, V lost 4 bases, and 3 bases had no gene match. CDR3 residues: CASSSRQGSYNEQFF. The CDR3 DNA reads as TGTGCCAGCAGTTCCCGACAGGGGTCCTACAATGAGCAGTTCTTC.

The CDR3 nucleotides are TGTGCCAGCAGTTCTCAGCGGGGGTTATACAATGAGCAGTTCTTC. Translation gives CASSSQRGLYNEQFF. This chain uses TRBV5-8 with TRBJ2-1; 8 bases match TRBD2. After removal of 5 bases from V and 4 bases from J, the junction contained 8 bases not matched to a gene. The CDR3 loop spans 15 amino acids. Germline CDR1 SGHTS, CDR2 YDEGEE.

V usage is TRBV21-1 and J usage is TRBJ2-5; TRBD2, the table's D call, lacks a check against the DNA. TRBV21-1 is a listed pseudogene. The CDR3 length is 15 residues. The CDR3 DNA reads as TGTGCCAGCAGCAAAGGTGGGCGGGTGCAAGAGACCCAGTACTTC. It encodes CASSKGGRVQETQYF.

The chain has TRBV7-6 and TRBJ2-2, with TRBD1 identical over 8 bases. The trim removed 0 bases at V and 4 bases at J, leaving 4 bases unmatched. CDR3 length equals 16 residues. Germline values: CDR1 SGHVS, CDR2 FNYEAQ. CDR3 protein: CASSLAPQGVTGELFF. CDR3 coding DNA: TGTGCCAGCAGCTTAGCGCCACAGGGGGTCACCGGGGAGCTGTTTTTT.

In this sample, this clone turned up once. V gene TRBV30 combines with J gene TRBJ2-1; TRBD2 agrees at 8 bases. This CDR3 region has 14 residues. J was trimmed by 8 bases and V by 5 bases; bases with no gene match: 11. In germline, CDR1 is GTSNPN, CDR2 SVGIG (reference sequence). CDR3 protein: CAWVPAGGGHEQFF. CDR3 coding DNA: TGTGCCTGGGTGCCTGCGGGAGGTGGGCATGAGCAGTTCTTC.

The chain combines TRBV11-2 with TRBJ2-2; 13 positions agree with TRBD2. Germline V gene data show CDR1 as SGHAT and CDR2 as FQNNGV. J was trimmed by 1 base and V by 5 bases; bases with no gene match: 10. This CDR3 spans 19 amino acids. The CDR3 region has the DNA TGTGCCAGCAGCCCGCGACTAGCGGGAGGACCCCTGAACACCGGGGAGCTGTTTTTT. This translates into CASSPRLAGGPLNTGELFF.

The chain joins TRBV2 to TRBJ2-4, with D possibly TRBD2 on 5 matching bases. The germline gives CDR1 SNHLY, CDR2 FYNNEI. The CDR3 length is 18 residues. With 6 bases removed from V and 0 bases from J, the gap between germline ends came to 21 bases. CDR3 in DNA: TGTGCCAGCAGGGCAAGGTTGGTGGCGGGTCTAGCCAAAAACATTCAGTACTTC. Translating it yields CASRARLVAGLAKNIQYF.

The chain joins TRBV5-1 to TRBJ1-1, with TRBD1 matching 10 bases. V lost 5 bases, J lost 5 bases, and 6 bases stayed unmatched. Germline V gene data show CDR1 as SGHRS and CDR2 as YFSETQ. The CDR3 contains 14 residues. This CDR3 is CASSPDRGPTEAFF. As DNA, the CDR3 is TGCGCCAGCAGTCCTGACAGGGGGCCGACTGAAGCTTTCTTT. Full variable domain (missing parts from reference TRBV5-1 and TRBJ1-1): KAGVTQTPRYLIKTRGQQVTLSCSPISGHRSVSWYQQTPGQGLQFLFEYFSETQRNKGNFPGRFSGRQFSNSRSEMNVSTLELGDSALYLCASSPDRGPTEAFFGQGTRLTVV.